These T cell receptor beta chains were read from a single sample in a study of CD8+ T cells in alopecia areata. Sequencing used immunoSEQ multiplex PCR; TCRdb keeps in-frame clones, though not all of them. The sample holds fewer than 250,000 clones, around 65% seen once. The sample was CD4+ T cells sorted from blood, taken at week 4, from a patient treated with tofacitinib. These receptors were taken from a human donor with alopecia areata. Both conserved end residues are part of each CDR3. A D gene is named only where the DNA matches it firmly. Clone size, where shown, is once, few, many, or a class for clones that have expanded.

D gene | J gene | V gene | clone size | CDR3 DNA | CDR3 protein
NA | TRBJ2-6 | TRBV7-9 | NA | TGTGCCAGCAGCTTAGTCGTGGGGATAGGGGCCAACGTCCTGACTTTC | CASSLVVGIGANVLTF
NA | TRBJ1-5 | TRBV30 | NA | TGTGCCTGGAGTATGGATAGCAATCAGCCCCAGCATTTT | CAWSMDSNQPQHF
NA | TRBJ2-2 | TRBV29-1 | NA | TGCAGCGCCGGGACCCACACCGGGGAGCTGTTTTTT | CSAGTHTGELFF
TRBD1 | TRBJ1-2 | TRBV2 | NA | TGTGCCAGCAGTGAAGAGGGGGCAACTAACTATGGCTACACCTTC | CASSEEGATNYGYTF
NA | TRBJ1-6 | TRBV27 | NA | TGTGCCAGCACCTCTTTCGGGACCTGGGGTTCACCCCTCCACTTT | CASTSFGTWGSPLHF
TRBD2 | TRBJ2-5 | TRBV5-1 | NA | TGCGCCAGCAGCTTGATTCCTAGCGGGGCACAAGAGACCCAGTACTTC | CASSLIPSGAQETQYF
NA | TRBJ2-7 | TRBV5-1 | NA | TGCGCCAGCAGCTTGTCAGGGAGAGGCGAGCAGTACTTC | CASSLSGRGEQYF
NA | TRBJ1-1 | TRBV6-6 | few | TGTGCCAGCAGTTACCCTGGGGGGAACACTGAAGCTTTCTTT | CASSYPGGNTEAFF
TRBD1 | TRBJ1-2 | TRBV4-2 | NA | TGTGCCAGCAGCCAAGAGGAGACAGGGCTGTATGGCTACACCTTC | CASSQEETGLYGYTF
TRBD1 | TRBJ2-7 | TRBV30 | once | TGTGCCTGGACCAAGGACAGGGAGCAGTACTTC | CAWTKDREQYF
NA | TRBJ1-2 | TRBV7-9 | few | TGTGCCAGCGTCTCCGGGACTTCAAATGGCTACACCTTC | CASVSGTSNGYTF
NA | TRBJ2-7 | TRBV4-2 | NA | TGTGCCAGCAGCCAAGATCAGGGGCCCTACGAGCAGTACTTC | CASSQDQGPYEQYF
NA | TRBJ2-7 | TRBV25-1 | NA | TGTGCCAGCAGTGAATTGGCAGGGTCCTACGAGCAGTACTTC | CASSELAGSYEQYF
TRBD1 | TRBJ1-2 | TRBV30 | NA | TGTGCCTGGAGTGTAGAGGGGGCGCGGGGCTACACCTTC | CAWSVEGARGYTF
NA | TRBJ2-5 | TRBV29-1 | once | TGCAGCGTTGCGGGGGGAACAGGGAGGGAGACCCAGTACTTC | CSVAGGTGRETQYF
TRBD2 | TRBJ2-5 | TRBV5-6 | once | TGTGCCAGCAGCGGTGGCGGGACTAGCGGGGAAGAGACCCAGTACTTC | CASSGGGTSGEETQYF
NA | TRBJ1-1 | TRBV5-4 | NA | TGTGCCAGCAGGTTCGACAGGAACACTGAAGCTTTCTTT | CASRFDRNTEAFF
NA | TRBJ1-1 | TRBV6-5 | NA | TGTGCCAGCAGTTATTCGGCGGAGAACACTGAAGCTTTCTTT | CASSYSAENTEAFF
TRBD1 | TRBJ1-5 | TRBV7-8 | NA | TGTGCCAGCAGCCCTCCAGGGGGCCAGAGCAATCAGCCCCAGCATTTT | CASSPPGGQSNQPQHF
NA | TRBJ1-1 | TRBV19 | NA | TGTGCCAGTAGTTCCCCGCGCGACGACACTGAAGCTTTCTTT | CASSSPRDDTEAFF
TRBD2 | TRBJ2-3 | TRBV30 | NA | TGTGCCTGGAGTAGCGGGGGGGCCCAAGATACGCAGTATTTT | CAWSSGGAQDTQYF
NA | TRBJ2-6 | TRBV19 | NA | TGTGCCAGTAGGGGGCCTGGGGCCAACGTCCTGACTTTC | CASRGPGANVLTF
NA | TRBJ1-3 | TRBV4-1 | NA | TGCGCCAGCAGCCCAGCCGGGACCCCTGGAAACACCATATATTTT | CASSPAGTPGNTIYF
NA | TRBJ1-1 | TRBV30 | NA | TGTGCCTGGAGTGTCGCGGGGTTCAGGTATATGAACACTGAAGCTTTCTTT | CAWSVAGFRYMNTEAFF
NA | TRBJ2-3 | TRBV29-1 | once | TGCAGCGTTGATGAGGGCGGTTTCACAGATACGCAGTATTTT | CSVDEGGFTDTQYF
TRBD1 | TRBJ1-2 | TRBV6-5 | NA | TGTGCCAGCAGTTACTCGAGCTACAGGGGGGACTATGGCTACACCTTC | CASSYSSYRGDYGYTF
NA | TRBJ2-7 | TRBV6-6 | NA | TGTGCCAGCAGTAGCGGGACAGACTACGAGCAGTACTTC | CASSSGTDYEQYF
TRBD1 | TRBJ1-2 | TRBV9 | NA | TGTGCCAGCAGCGAGAGGACAGGGAGTGGTGGCTACACCTTC | CASSERTGSGGYTF
NA | TRBJ2-2 | TRBV7-9 | NA | TGTGCCAGCAGCTTAGAAACCGGGGAGCTGTTTTTT | CASSLETGELFF
TRBD1 | TRBJ2-3 | TRBV11-2 | once | TGTGCCAGCAGCTCGACCGGGACAGGGCGCACAGATACGCAGTATTTT | CASSSTGTGRTDTQYF